The clone carrying this T cell receptor beta chain was observed once. Both 60 Vbeta primers and 13 Jbeta primers went into the PCR. Repertoires were generated with immunoSEQ multiplex PCR, while TCRdb's copy carries only in-frame clones and drops some. The repertoire includes 70,000 to 80,000 clones, 78% of them detected once, and approximately 9% sits in the top ten. The CDR3 is 15 amino acids. Germline CDR1 is MNHEY and CDR2 is SVGAGI. V lost 4 bases, J lost 7 bases, and 16 bases lay in between. This entry belongs to a study of cytomegalovirus exposure and HLA in healthy donors. For the study at large: About 77 million unique TCRs from HLA-typed donors made up an early data release.

The source material was PBMCs. This TCR derives from a woman aged 40 to 55 in good health and CMV-seropositive. The chain carries TRBV6-5 and TRBJ1-4; TRBD1 might be the D (5 bases). CDR3 sequence reads: CASSSLLGRGEKLFF. Here the CDR3 DNA reads TGTGCCAGCAGTTCGTTATTGGGGCGGGGTGAAAAACTGTTTTTT.